This TCR beta chain was sequenced in a study of regulatory T cells in long-lasting Graves disease. At the level of the study: Patients newly diagnosed with Graves' had been on antithyroid drugs for under 3 months.

Investigators prepared the TCR beta libraries by applying iRepertoire HTBI primers and Arm-PCR of CDR3 regions. One entry per CDR3 protein results from TCRdb running MiXCR on the multiplex PCR reads. This repertoire shows about 620,000 distinct CDR3 sequences, around 15% found once; its top ten account for more than 15%. The CDR3 totals 13 residues. Germline CDR1 SGHRS, CDR2 YFSETQ. Trimming left V 6 bases short and J 5 bases short, with 11 bases between. Only one count was recorded for this clonotype. Its antigen is unknown. Indicated time point: newly diagnosed GD, antithyroid drugs for less than 3 months. With RNA extracted from PBMCs as input, the TCR library was made. Regarding the study as a whole: Newly diagnosed patients shared about a thousand public clonotypes; persistent patients shared 2,500 to 3,000.

This sample also appeared in a second study, on T cells in Graves' hyperthyroidism and ophthalmopathy. As reported in that work: The study used the HTBI primer set for a first-round RT-PCR of the TCR CDR3.

The chain employs TRBV5-1 and TRBJ1-4; D gene unclear. Sequenced material: peripheral blood mononuclear cells (PBMCs), taken at new diagnosis, from a patient treated with antithyroid drugs. The clonotype was recovered from a woman aged 30 to 39 with Graves disease. This chain's CDR3 is CASTPGENEKLFF. As DNA, the CDR3 is TGCGCCAGCACCCCAGGAGAGAATGAAAAACTGTTTTTT.